What follows describes a single T cell receptor (beta chain). Its antigen is unidentified. Germline V lookup: CDR1 SGDLS, CDR2 YYNGEE. The CDR3 is 14 amino acids. V was shortened by 0 bases and J by 6 bases, with 12 bases between the two germline ends. These data belong to a study of cytomegalovirus exposure and HLA in healthy donors. At the level of the study: From about 180 million T cells, an earlier analysis saw 120 million or so unique TCR beta sequences. Study outcomes and limitations: For most TCR sequences rarity was the rule, although some public TCRs occurred in many donors. Prediction of most subjects' HLA-A and HLA-B alleles by TCR beta sequences was reportedly accurate. Three CMV-associated chains proved CMV antigen-specific in vitro.

Use of 60 Vbeta and 13 Jbeta primers characterized the PCR. Sequencing was performed with immunoSEQ multiplex PCR; in TCRdb, only in-frame clones are kept and a portion is missing. The data hold around 200,000 clones, with roughly 88% observed a single time. This sequence originates from a girl aged 2 to 9 in good health and CMV-seropositive. The sequenced sample consisted of PBMCs. The chain uses TRBV9 and TRBJ1-1; D gene unclear. The CDR3 nucleotides read TGTGCCAGCAGCGTAGATTATTCCAGATCTGAAGCTTTCTTT. This gives the protein CASSVDYSRSEAFF.